This is a list of T cell receptor beta chains from one sample in a study of blood T cell repertoires in COVID-19. Only in-frame clones appear in the TCRdb table, and some are missing; sequencing was by immunoSEQ multiplex PCR. The data hold some 83,000 clones, with roughly 86% observed a single time. Sequenced input: peripheral blood. Receptors were obtained from a man of 80 years or more with active or convalescent COVID-19. The CDR3 runs from the conserved cysteine through the conserved F or W. D genes are given only for firm matches. Rows may omit the clone size; those that give it use once, few, many or a size class.

TRBJ1-2	TRBV6-1	.	.	TGTGCCAGCAGTGAAATTGGGGGGCGGGGGGGCTACACCTTC	CASSEIGGRGGYTF
TRBJ2-1	TRBV6-4	TRBD2	.	TGTGCCAGCAGCGCGGGGGGCCCCTACAATGAGCAGTTCTTC	CASSAGGPYNEQFF
TRBJ2-1	TRBV12-3/TRBV12-4	TRBD2	.	TGTGCCAGCAGTGTGATCAGCGGGGGCGCCCGGTTCTTC	CASSVISGGARFF
TRBJ1-6	TRBV11-2	TRBD1	.	TGTGCCAGCACCAGAGAAGGAGGGGGCGGCTCACCCCTCCACTTT	CASTREGGGGSPLHF
TRBJ1-4	TRBV27	.	.	TGTGCCAGCAGGGACAGACAGGCAACTAATGAAAAACTGTTTTTT	CASRDRQATNEKLFF
TRBJ1-1	TRBV5-4	.	once	TGTGCCAGCAGCTTTGACAGGAACACTGAAGCTTTCTTT	CASSFDRNTEAFF
TRBJ1-1	TRBV5-1	TRBD1	.	TGCGCCAGCAGCTTGTGGGGACAGGTGAACACTGAAGCTTTCTTT	CASSLWGQVNTEAFF
TRBJ1-1	TRBV6-5	TRBD1	.	TGTGCCAGCCTAAGACAGGGGTTAGGCACTGAAGCTTTCTTT	CASLRQGLGTEAFF
TRBJ2-3	TRBV12-2	.	.	TGTGCAAGTCGCTTAGCGCGTAAGCGGGAGTTTTACACAGATACGCAGTATTTT	CASRLARKREFYTDTQYF
TRBJ2-6	TRBV30	.	.	TGTGCCTGGGCTCTTCCGGGGTCTGGGGCCAACGTCCTGACTTTC	CAWALPGSGANVLTF
TRBJ1-3	TRBV12-3/TRBV12-4	.	.	TGTGCCAGCAGCCCCGACTCGGGAAACACCATATATTTT	CASSPDSGNTIYF
TRBJ1-3	TRBV12-5	.	few	TGTGCTAGTGGTTCATCCCGGGAAACGTACTCTGGAAACACCATATATTTT	CASGSSRETYSGNTIYF
TRBJ2-2	TRBV5-1	.	.	TGCGCCAGCAGCACGACAGTGAACACCGGGGAGCTGTTTTTT	CASSTTVNTGELFF
TRBJ1-4	TRBV28	TRBD1	.	TGTGCCAGCAGACCCGAGGGGGCCGCGGAAAAACTGTTTTTT	CASRPEGAAEKLFF
TRBJ1-1	TRBV5-1	.	few	TGCGCCAGCAGCTTATCCCGGAACACTGAAGCTTTCTTT	CASSLSRNTEAFF
TRBJ2-1	TRBV7-9	TRBD2	.	TGTGCCAGCAGCCTCTCGTGGACTAGCTCCTACAATGAGCAGTTCTTC	CASSLSWTSSYNEQFF
TRBJ1-2	TRBV6-5	.	once	TGTGCCAGCAGTTACGACAGGTTCGATGGCTACACCTTC	CASSYDRFDGYTF
TRBJ1-1	TRBV27	.	.	TGTGCCAGCAGCTACGGCCCCCAGACAGCGGCTTTCTTT	CASSYGPQTAAFF
TRBJ2-1	TRBV30	TRBD2	.	TGTGCCTGGAGTGTACAAGCGGGAGGTCCGGATGAGCAGTTCTTC	CAWSVQAGGPDEQFF
TRBJ1-2	TRBV7-2	TRBD1	.	TGTGCCAGCAGCTCCGACAGCACCGGGACAGCGAGGGGCTACACCTTC	CASSSDSTGTARGYTF
TRBJ1-4	TRBV5-1	.	.	TGCGCCAGCAGCTTGAGGGGCGACCGTAATGAAAAACTGTTTTTT	CASSLRGDRNEKLFF
TRBJ1-2	TRBV9	.	once	TGTGCCAGCAGCAAGATGCCCCAGGTCGGCTATGGCTACACCTTC	CASSKMPQVGYGYTF
TRBJ2-5	TRBV18	TRBD1	.	TGTGCCAGCTCACCAATACAGGGGACGCAAGAGACCCAGTACTTC	CASSPIQGTQETQYF
TRBJ2-5	TRBV29-1	.	.	TGCAGCTTCCACAACCTAGAGACCCAGTACTTC	CSFHNLETQYF
TRBJ1-4	TRBV5-1	TRBD1	.	TGCGCCAGCAGCCCCGGGACAGGGGGGGAAAAACTGTTTTTT	CASSPGTGGEKLFF
TRBJ1-1	TRBV3-1/TRBV3-2	.	.	TGTGCCAGCCATGGCTCGGGGGGACGGACTGAAGCTTTCTTT	CASHGSGGRTEAFF
TRBJ2-3	TRBV11-2	TRBD2	.	TGTGCCAGCAGTCTGCGGGGGGGCCCGGGCACAGATACGCAGTATTTT	CASSLRGGPGTDTQYF
TRBJ1-5	TRBV3-1/TRBV3-2	TRBD1	.	TGTGCCAGCAGCCTCGCCGGGACAGGTAGCAATCAGCCCCAGCATTTT	CASSLAGTGSNQPQHF
TRBJ2-4	TRBV14	.	once	TGTGCCAGCAGCCAAGGACGACAGCTAGCCAAAAACATTCAGTACTTC	CASSQGRQLAKNIQYF
TRBJ2-2	TRBV6-1	TRBD1	.	TGTGCCAGCAGTGGAGTATTAGGACAGGGGGCGCGGGAGCTGTTTTTT	CASSGVLGQGARELFF
TRBJ2-5	TRBV7-2	.	.	TGTGCCAGCAGCTTAAGCCCGTGGGAGACCCAGTACTTC	CASSLSPWETQYF
TRBJ1-1	TRBV2	TRBD1	.	TGTGCCAGCGGGTGGACAGGGGTGAGGACTGAAGCTTTCTTT	CASGWTGVRTEAFF
TRBJ2-3	TRBV7-3	.	.	TGTGCCAGCAGCCTACTACCGAGCACAGATACGCAGTATTTT	CASSLLPSTDTQYF
TRBJ1-5	TRBV18	TRBD1	once	TGTGCCAGCTCACCGGGACAGGGGGACCTCCAGCCCCAGCATTTT	CASSPGQGDLQPQHF
TRBJ1-3	TRBV5-1	.	.	TGCGCCAGCAGCTTGGGAGTGGGGCAGGGATACGGAAACACCATATATTTT	CASSLGVGQGYGNTIYF
TRBJ2-2	TRBV5-4	TRBD1	.	TGTGCCAGCAGCTTATTTGGGACAGGGTTTTCCGGGGAGCTGTTTTTT	CASSLFGTGFSGELFF
TRBJ1-6	TRBV27	TRBD1	.	TGTGCCAGCAGTTCAAGGACAGGAGGCTCACCCCTCCACTTT	CASSSRTGGSPLHF